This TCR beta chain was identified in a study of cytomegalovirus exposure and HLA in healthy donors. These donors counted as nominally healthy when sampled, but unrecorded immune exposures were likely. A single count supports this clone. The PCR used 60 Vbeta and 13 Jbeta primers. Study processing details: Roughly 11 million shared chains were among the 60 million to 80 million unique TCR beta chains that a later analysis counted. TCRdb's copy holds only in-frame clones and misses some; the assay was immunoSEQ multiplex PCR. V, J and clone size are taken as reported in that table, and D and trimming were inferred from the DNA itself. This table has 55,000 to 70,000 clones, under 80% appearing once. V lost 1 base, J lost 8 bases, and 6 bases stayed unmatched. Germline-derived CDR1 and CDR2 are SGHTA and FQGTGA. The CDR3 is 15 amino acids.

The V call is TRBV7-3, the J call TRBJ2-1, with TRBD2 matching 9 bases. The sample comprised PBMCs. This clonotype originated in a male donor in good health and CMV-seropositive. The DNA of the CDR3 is TGTGCCAGCAGCTTAAATCTAGCGGGGAGACATGAGCAGTTCTTC. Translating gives CASSLNLAGRHEQFF.